These T cell receptor beta chains were read from a single sample in a study of T-cell reconstitution after alpha-beta-depleted transplantation in children. TCRdb reprocessed the PCR reads via MiXCR and lists one record per CDR3 protein. The table records nearly 350,000 distinct CDR3 sequences, around 15% of them present only once. This sample comprised PBMCs, mostly from graft donor cells, obtained 360 days after TCRalphabeta/CD19-depleted stem cell transplant. These receptors were taken from a male patient between 2 and 15 years old who had a stem cell transplant for acute lymphoblastic leukemia, so the T cells may come from the graft donor. The CDR3 runs from the conserved cysteine through the conserved F or W. Each record gives: CDR3 length, V gene, J gene, clone size, D gene, CDR3 DNA, CDR3 protein. The D gene is left open where the match is weak. Clone size appears in some rows only: once, few, many, or a class for an expanded clone.

length: 13
V: TRBV4-3
J: TRBJ2-1
size: many
D: NA
DNA: TGCGCCAGCAGCCAGGATGCTTACAATGAGCAGTTCTTC
CDR3: CASSQDAYNEQFF

length: 14
V: TRBV28
J: TRBJ2-7
size: few
D: TRBD1
DNA: TGTGCCAGCAGTCGATGGGACAGGGAGGCCGAGCAGTACTTC
CDR3: CASSRWDREAEQYF

length: 14
V: TRBV10-3
J: TRBJ2-1
size: few
D: TRBD2
DNA: TGTGCCGTACGGGCGGGAGGGGCCTACAATGAGCAGTTCTTC
CDR3: CAVRAGGAYNEQFF

length: 14
V: TRBV6-1
J: TRBJ2-2
size: NA
D: TRBD2
DNA: TGTGCCAGCAAACGGGGGGGAATCGCCGGGGAGCTGTTTTTT
CDR3: CASKRGGIAGELFF

length: 13
V: TRBV7-3
J: TRBJ2-6
size: NA
D: NA
DNA: TGTGCCAGCAGTACAGGGCCTGGGAACGTCCTGACTTTC
CDR3: CASSTGPGNVLTF

length: 20
V: TRBV4-2
J: TRBJ2-1
size: few
D: TRBD2
DNA: TGTGCCAGCAGCCAAGAGTCACTAGCGGGCCTCCCTAGCTCCTACAATGAGCAGTTCTTC
CDR3: CASSQESLAGLPSSYNEQFF

length: 12
V: TRBV20-1
J: TRBJ2-1
size: NA
D: NA
DNA: TGCAGTGCTAGAGATAGTCCGGGACAGCAGTTCTTC
CDR3: CSARDSPGQQFF

length: 16
V: TRBV3-1
J: TRBJ2-7
size: NA
D: NA
DNA: TGTGCCAGCAGCCCTCAATTTGGGCTAGCACACTACGAGCAGTACTTC
CDR3: CASSPQFGLAHYEQYF

length: 16
V: TRBV7-9
J: TRBJ2-5
size: NA
D: TRBD1
DNA: TGTGCCAGCAGCCAAGGTTCACAGGGGGCCAAAGGGACCCAGTACTTC
CDR3: CASSQGSQGAKGTQYF

length: 15
V: TRBV28
J: TRBJ1-4
size: few
D: NA
DNA: TGTGCCAGCAGTTTGCCCGGAGGGCCGGGTGAAAAACTGTTTTTT
CDR3: CASSLPGGPGEKLFF

length: 12
V: TRBV30
J: TRBJ1-2
size: few
D: NA
DNA: TGTGCCTGGACCCCCGGGGGCTATGGCTACACCTTC
CDR3: CAWTPGGYGYTF

length: 15
V: TRBV9
J: TRBJ2-1
size: NA
D: TRBD2
DNA: TGTGCCAGCAGCGAAGGACTAGGGTTCTACAATGAGCAGTTCTTC
CDR3: CASSEGLGFYNEQFF

length: 14
V: TRBV19
J: TRBJ2-7
size: NA
D: TRBD2
DNA: TGTGCCAGTAGTATGGCGGGAGGGCCGTACGAGCAGTACTTC
CDR3: CASSMAGGPYEQYF

length: 14
V: TRBV9
J: TRBJ1-1
size: NA
D: NA
DNA: TGTGCCAGCAGCGTAGAAGTATGGGGCACTGAAGCTTTCTTT
CDR3: CASSVEVWGTEAFF

length: 19
V: TRBV27
J: TRBJ1-4
size: NA
D: NA
DNA: TGTGCCAGCATTCCCCCTGGACCGTTGCAGGGGAGGACTAAAGAAAAACTGTTTTTT
CDR3: CASIPPGPLQGRTKEKLFF

length: 19
V: TRBV10-2
J: TRBJ2-4
size: NA
D: TRBD1
DNA: TGCGCCAGCAGTGACCGGCCGGGACAGAACCTTATAGCCAAAAACATTCAGTACTTC
CDR3: CASSDRPGQNLIAKNIQYF

length: 19
V: TRBV4-1
J: TRBJ2-2
size: few
D: TRBD2
DNA: TGCGCCAGCAGCCATCCCAGGACTAGCGGGAGGGCCGACACCGGGGAGCTGTTTTTT
CDR3: CASSHPRTSGRADTGELFF

length: 15
V: TRBV28
J: TRBJ2-1
size: NA
D: TRBD2
DNA: TGTGCCAGCAGTGTTGCTGGACTAGCTCACAATGAGCAGTTCTTC
CDR3: CASSVAGLAHNEQFF

length: 15
V: TRBV5-8
J: TRBJ2-7
size: few
D: NA
DNA: TGTGCCAGCAGCTTGGCCGGGGGGCGCGGTTTCGAGCAGTACTTC
CDR3: CASSLAGGRGFEQYF

length: 13
V: TRBV6-5
J: TRBJ2-1
size: NA
D: NA
DNA: TGTGCCAGCAGTTACGGGGAGGAGGGAATGGAGTTCTTC
CDR3: CASSYGEEGMEFF

length: 15
V: TRBV28
J: TRBJ1-1
size: NA
D: NA
DNA: TGTGCCAGCGTCCCGGGGCAGGCTCTGAACACTGAAGCTTTCTTT
CDR3: CASVPGQALNTEAFF

length: 16
V: TRBV28
J: TRBJ2-7
size: NA
D: NA
DNA: TGTGCCAGCAGTTTCAAAACAGGGCGATCCGATTACGAGCAGTACTTC
CDR3: CASSFKTGRSDYEQYF

length: 15
V: TRBV4-1
J: TRBJ2-7
size: few
D: NA
DNA: TGCGCCAGCAGCCAGGGCCTCGGTAGCTCCTACGAGCAGTACTTC
CDR3: CASSQGLGSSYEQYF

length: 14
V: TRBV3-1
J: TRBJ2-2
size: NA
D: TRBD2
DNA: TGTGCCAGTCGACTAGCGGTGAACACCGGGGAGCTGTTTTTT
CDR3: CASRLAVNTGELFF

length: 14
V: TRBV29-1
J: TRBJ2-1
size: NA
D: NA
DNA: TGCAGCGTTGAAGATCGGCCCTTACAGAATGAGCAGTTCTTC
CDR3: CSVEDRPLQNEQFF

length: 14
V: TRBV28
J: TRBJ2-1
size: many
D: NA
DNA: TGTGCCAGCAGTTTTGTGGTAACTACCAATGAGCAGTTCTTC
CDR3: CASSFVVTTNEQFF

length: 13
V: TRBV5-1
J: TRBJ2-3
size: few
D: NA
DNA: TGCGCCAGCAGCGTGGTAGCGACAGATACGCAGTATTTT
CDR3: CASSVVATDTQYF

length: 15
V: TRBV28
J: TRBJ2-5
size: NA
D: NA
DNA: TGTGCCAGCAGTCTTGGAGAACAGAGACAAGAGACCCAGTACTTC
CDR3: CASSLGEQRQETQYF

length: 14
V: TRBV19
J: TRBJ2-3
size: many
D: TRBD2
DNA: TGTGCCAGTAGTATCGCTCTAGGGCGGGAGACGCAGTATTTT
CDR3: CASSIALGRETQYF

length: 14
V: TRBV27
J: TRBJ2-1
size: NA
D: TRBD2
DNA: TGTGCCACCGCGGGACTAGCGGACTACAATGAGCAGTTCTTC
CDR3: CATAGLADYNEQFF

length: 14
V: TRBV4-3
J: TRBJ1-5
size: many
D: NA
DNA: TGCGCCAGCAGCCAAGCAGTGGGGGATCAGCCCCAGCATTTT
CDR3: CASSQAVGDQPQHF

length: 13
V: TRBV5-1
J: TRBJ1-1
size: NA
D: NA
DNA: TGCGCCAGCAGCTTGGTGAGCTTCACTGAAGCTTTCTTT
CDR3: CASSLVSFTEAFF

length: 17
V: TRBV3-1
J: TRBJ2-7
size: NA
D: NA
DNA: TGTGCCAGCAGCCAAGGGACCTCGACCCTCCTTTCCTACGAGCAGTACTTC
CDR3: CASSQGTSTLLSYEQYF

length: 16
V: TRBV15
J: TRBJ2-5
size: once
D: NA
DNA: TGTGCCACCAGCAGCCCTCGGAGGGAGTTCCAAGAGACCCAGTACTTC
CDR3: CATSSPRREFQETQYF

length: 16
V: TRBV20-1
J: TRBJ2-1
size: many
D: NA
DNA: TGCAGTGCTCTCCCCTTTGTAGGTGCCGGGGGCAATGAGCAGTTCTTC
CDR3: CSALPFVGAGGNEQFF

length: 17
V: TRBV28
J: TRBJ2-4
size: NA
D: NA
DNA: TGTGCCAGCAGGTCACAGGGAACCGTTCTAGCCAAAAACATTCAGTACTTC
CDR3: CASRSQGTVLAKNIQYF

length: 13
V: TRBV12-3/TRBV12-4
J: TRBJ2-7
size: many
D: NA
DNA: TGTGCCAGCAGCTACAGGGAACCCTACGAGCAGTACTTC
CDR3: CASSYREPYEQYF

length: 14
V: TRBV4-1
J: TRBJ2-7
size: NA
D: NA
DNA: TGCGCCAGCAGCCAGGGCGGGTACTCCTACGAGCAGTACTTC
CDR3: CASSQGGYSYEQYF

length: 14
V: TRBV6-2/TRBV6-3
J: TRBJ2-5
size: few
D: NA
DNA: TGTGCCAGTCTCAATTGGGACCACCTCGGGCCCCAGTACTTC
CDR3: CASLNWDHLGPQYF

length: 15
V: TRBV20-1
J: TRBJ2-1
size: many
D: TRBD2
DNA: TGCAGTGCTATGGGCGCGGGAGAATTCTACAATGAGCAGTTCTTC
CDR3: CSAMGAGEFYNEQFF

length: 22
V: TRBV10-3
J: TRBJ2-1
size: many
D: NA
DNA: TGTGCCATCAGTGGGGGCTTTAGATTTTCTTATGGGGTTATTCACTCCTACAATGAGCAGTTCTTC
CDR3: CAISGGFRFSYGVIHSYNEQFF

length: 15
V: TRBV2
J: TRBJ2-2
size: many
D: NA
DNA: TGTGCCAGCAGTGTCCGCAGAGCGAACACCGGGGAGCTGTTTTTT
CDR3: CASSVRRANTGELFF

length: 15
V: TRBV15
J: TRBJ1-3
size: NA
D: NA
DNA: TGTGCCACCAGCAGAGTGGGGGGCCCTGGAAACACCATATATTTT
CDR3: CATSRVGGPGNTIYF

length: 13
V: TRBV7-9
J: TRBJ2-1
size: NA
D: NA
DNA: TGTGCCAGCAGCTTTATTTCTAGCCCTGAGCAGTTCTTC
CDR3: CASSFISSPEQFF

length: 17
V: TRBV14
J: TRBJ2-5
size: few
D: NA
DNA: TGTGCCAGCAGCCAAGATGAACTAGTACGCAACCAAGAGACCCAGTACTTC
CDR3: CASSQDELVRNQETQYF

length: 16
V: TRBV6-2/TRBV6-3
J: TRBJ2-2
size: few
D: TRBD2
DNA: TGTGCCAGCAGCTCCCGGACTAGCCGGAACACCGGGGAGCTGTTTTTT
CDR3: CASSSRTSRNTGELFF

length: 13
V: TRBV20-1
J: TRBJ2-2
size: NA
D: NA
DNA: TGCAGTGCAAGACCCACGAACACCGGGGAGCTGTTTTTT
CDR3: CSARPTNTGELFF

length: 14
V: TRBV20-1
J: TRBJ2-2
size: NA
D: TRBD2
DNA: TGCAGTGCTAGACTAGCGGGAGTACGCGGGGAGCTGTTTTTT
CDR3: CSARLAGVRGELFF

length: 16
V: TRBV28
J: TRBJ2-1
size: NA
D: NA
DNA: TGTGCCAGCACCTTGGGGGAGCGGATATCCTACAATGAGCAGTTCTTC
CDR3: CASTLGERISYNEQFF

length: 15
V: TRBV7-9
J: TRBJ2-7
size: many
D: NA
DNA: TGTGCCAGCAGCTTAGCCTCTCCGGCTACCTACGAGCAGTACTTC
CDR3: CASSLASPATYEQYF

length: 15
V: TRBV4-1
J: TRBJ2-7
size: few
D: NA
DNA: TGCGCCAGCAGCCGGGCGGAGGAGGGCTCCTACGAGCAGTACTTC
CDR3: CASSRAEEGSYEQYF

length: 17
V: TRBV29-1
J: TRBJ1-4
size: NA
D: TRBD1
DNA: TGCAGCGTTGAAGATCCACGGCACAGGGGGCGAAATGAAAAACTGTTTTTT
CDR3: CSVEDPRHRGRNEKLFF

length: 12
V: TRBV29-1
J: TRBJ2-5
size: many
D: NA
DNA: TGCAGCGCATACAGGGCCCAAGAGACCCAGTACTTC
CDR3: CSAYRAQETQYF

length: 16
V: TRBV7-2
J: TRBJ2-7
size: NA
D: TRBD2
DNA: TGTGCCAGCAGCTTATGGGGACTAGCGGGAGGGTACGAGCAGTACTTC
CDR3: CASSLWGLAGGYEQYF

length: 12
V: TRBV10-3
J: TRBJ2-7
size: many
D: NA
DNA: TGTGCCATCAGTCCTAGCTCCTACGAGCAGTACTTC
CDR3: CAISPSSYEQYF